These T cell receptor beta chains were read from a single sample in a study of T-cell reconstitution after alpha-beta-depleted transplantation in children. TCRdb used MiXCR to reprocess the PCR reads, holding one entry per CDR3 protein. The table shows under 300,000 distinct CDR3 sequences, with roughly 10% occurring only once. Specimen: peripheral blood, collected 180 days after TCRalphabeta/CD19-depleted stem cell transplant. The receptor set was obtained from a male patient between 2 and 9 years old who had a stem cell transplant for chronic granulomatous disease, so the T cells may come from the graft donor. Both conserved end residues are part of each CDR3. The D gene is left open where the match is weak. The size entry is marked missing in some rows and otherwise reads once, few, many or a size class.

>TRBV6-2/TRBV6-3|TRBJ2-1|.|many
TGTGCCAGCAGTTGGAACCCCATAACCTACAATGAGCAGTTCTTC
CASSWNPITYNEQFF
>TRBV11-2|TRBJ2-3|TRBD1|many
TGTGCCAGCAGCTCCTCAGACAGGGGCGGGGCTAGCACAGATACGCAGTATTTT
CASSSSDRGGASTDTQYF
>TRBV18|TRBJ1-1|.|many
TGTGCCAGCTCACCGGAAGGCGTGAACACTGAAGCTTTCTTT
CASSPEGVNTEAFF
>TRBV12-3/TRBV12-4|TRBJ2-7|.|many
TGTGCCAGCAGTTACCGGGACGGAGCCTACGAGCAGTACTTC
CASSYRDGAYEQYF
>TRBV20-1|TRBJ2-5|.|many
TGCAGTGCTAATCGGGGTCAAGAGACCCAGTACTTC
CSANRGQETQYF
>TRBV9|TRBJ2-1|.|many
TGTGCCAGCAGCGTAAAAGGGGTTAATGAGCAGTTCTTC
CASSVKGVNEQFF
>TRBV27|TRBJ2-7|TRBD2|many
TGTGCCAGCAGTAGGGGACTAGCGGGAGGGCCAGGCGAGCAGTACTTC
CASSRGLAGGPGEQYF
>TRBV7-9|TRBJ2-7|.|.
TGTGCCAGCAGCCAACCGTTGCTCCGGGAGAGGGGGTACGAGCAGTACTTC
CASSQPLLRERGYEQYF
>TRBV23-1|TRBJ1-5|.|once
TGCGCCAGCAAATGGGGGCGAAACAATCAGCCCCAGCATTTT
CASKWGRNNQPQHF
>TRBV5-1|TRBJ2-1|TRBD2|many
TGCGCCAGCAGCCCGGCTAGCGGGGGGGCCTTGATGTATGAGCAGTTCTTC
CASSPASGGALMYEQFF
>TRBV28|TRBJ2-5|.|many
TGTGCCAGCAGGCGAACGAGGGTGGAAGCAGAGACCCAGTACTTC
CASRRTRVEAETQYF
>TRBV7-8|TRBJ2-1|TRBD2|many
TGTGCCAGCATCTCGACCGGGAGGGGCTCCTACAATGAGCAGTTCTTC
CASISTGRGSYNEQFF
>TRBV7-9|TRBJ1-5|.|many
TGTGCCAGCAGCTTAGAGGGGCCGAATCAGCCCCAGCATTTT
CASSLEGPNQPQHF
>TRBV7-3|TRBJ2-3|TRBD1|many
TGTGCCAGCAGCTCGACAGGGAGCACAGATACGCAGTATTTT
CASSSTGSTDTQYF
>TRBV4-1|TRBJ2-1|.|many
TGCGCCAGCAGCCAACGGAACACGGGCGGAGGCTCCTACAATGAGCAGTTCTTC
CASSQRNTGGGSYNEQFF